Below, one T cell receptor (beta chain) is given with its context. Its antigen remains unknown. Trimming removed 4 bases at V and 3 bases at J, with 22 bases between. CDR1 SQVTM and CDR2 ANQGSEA come from the germline V gene. CDR3 length: 16 residues. This record belongs to a study of CD8+ T cells in alopecia areata. Overall study results and limits: In scalp, tofacitinib significantly decreased clonality and expanded CD8+ clones among the top 100. Normal scalp had lower clonality than lesional scalp, with alopecia totalis/universalis lesions showing this most strongly. Alphabeta T cells residing in normal skin are also sequenced in scalp samples.

Treatment described: oral pan-JAK inhibitor, 5-10 mg twice daily. Sequencing relied on a cDNA template that was reverse transcribed from extracted RNA. Generated by immunoSEQ multiplex PCR, the TCRdb table keeps only in-frame clones and is missing some. The sample consists of roughly 250,000 clones, 50% to 75% of them appearing once. The sequenced sample was CD4+ T cells sorted from blood, obtained at roughly week 52, from a patient treated with tofacitinib. The chain is built from TRBV29-1 and TRBJ2-7; D may match TRBD1 or TRBD2 (5 bases each). The receptor was isolated from a human donor with alopecia areata. The CDR3 protein is CSVVYEGPVGNYEQYF. The CDR3 nucleotides read TGCAGCGTTGTCTACGAGGGACCAGTGGGGAACTACGAGCAGTACTTC.